The next 30 T cell receptor beta chains were all read from a single sample in a study of CD8+ T cells in alopecia areata. Isolated RNA was reverse transcribed into cDNA used as the sequencing template. Repertoires were generated with immunoSEQ multiplex PCR, while TCRdb's copy carries only in-frame clones and drops some. Of around 120,000 clones detected, 40% to 55% appear once; the ten largest clones hold roughly a tenth. The sample taken for sequencing was NKG2D-low CD8+ T cells sorted from blood. These receptors originate from a human donor with alopecia areata.

The table lists this clone with a count of one. The gene calls are TRBV9 and TRBJ2-7; 13 bases map to TRBD2. V lost 4 bases, J lost 6 bases, and 7 bases stayed unmatched. The length of the CDR3 is 15 residues. The germline V gene encodes CDR1 SGDLS and CDR2 YYNGEE. CDR3 sequence reads: CASSLGLAGDIEQYF. The CDR3 region has the DNA TGTGCCAGCAGCCTCGGACTAGCGGGAGACATCGAGCAGTACTTC.

The rearrangement uses TRBV15 and TRBJ2-1; D is unclear. Germline V CDR1 and CDR2: LNHNV, YYDKDF (reference sequence). The CDR3 is made up of 15 amino acids. V lost 0 bases and J 4 bases, leaving 10 bases between the germline ends. CDR3 in amino acids: CATSRDPSLYNEQFF. CDR3 DNA: TGTGCCACCAGCAGAGATCCGAGCTTGTACAATGAGCAGTTCTTC.

This clone turned up a few times. The rearrangement links TRBV7-9 to TRBJ2-7; maybe TRBD1 (6 bases). The V gene lost 11 bases and the J gene lost 0 bases, with 14 bases spanning the gap. CDR1 and CDR2 (germline): SEHNR, FQNEAQ (reference sequence). This CDR3 is 13 amino acids long. DNA for the CDR3: TGTGCCGTTGGCGGACAGAGCTCCTACGAGCAGTACTTC. It codes for CAVGGQSSYEQYF.

The rearrangement uses TRBV5-4 and TRBJ2-7; 9 bases are shared with TRBD1. This CDR3 region has 14 residues. Germline lookup yields CDR1 SGHNT and CDR2 YYREEE (reference sequence). V trimming: 4 bases; J trimming: 1 base; junction bases outside the gene matches: 3. CDR3: CASSPGQGSYEQYF. The CDR3 DNA reads as TGTGCCAGCAGCCCGGGACAGGGTTCCTACGAGCAGTACTTC.

The CDR3, as DNA: TGTGCCATCAGTGGCGATACGAGGGAAGGAGGAAACATTCAGTACTTC. Its translation: CAISGDTREGGNIQYF. The V and J genes are TRBV10-3 and TRBJ2-4, with D possibly being TRBD2 (5 bases). This CDR3 has 16 amino acids. The germline gives CDR1 ENHRY, CDR2 SYGVKD. V was cut by 4 bases and J by 6 bases, with 19 bases left in between.

V usage is TRBV28 and J usage is TRBJ2-1; D not resolved. Germline V gene data show CDR1 as MDHEN and CDR2 as SYDVKM. Deletions cut 5 bases from V and 0 bases from J, with 11 bases between. The CDR3 totals 15 residues. The CDR3, as DNA: TGTGCCAGCAGTCTCGTGCCTAGCTCCTACAATGAGCAGTTCTTC. This sequence encodes CASSLVPSSYNEQFF.

The V gene is TRBV5-1, the J gene TRBJ2-5; 7 nucleotides align to TRBD1. This CDR3 is built from 14 residues. The V gene end was trimmed by 3 bases and the J gene end by 5 bases; junction bases not matched to a gene: 7. In germline, CDR1 is SGHRS, CDR2 YFSETQ. The CDR3 here is CASSSSGGAETQYF. As DNA, the CDR3 is TGCGCCAGCAGCTCCTCAGGGGGAGCCGAGACCCAGTACTTC.

J is TRBJ2-2 and V is TRBV11-2; D remains ambiguous. The CDR3 consists of 13 residues. Germline CDR1 reads SGHAT; CDR2 reads FQNNGV. Trimming took 1 base from V and 6 from J, leaving 6 bases between them. The CDR3 nucleotides read TGTGCCAGCAGCTTAGTCGGGTCCGGGGAGCTGTTTTTT. Its protein product is CASSLVGSGELFF.

The chain links TRBV23-1 to TRBJ2-3; D might be TRBD1 or TRBD2, each matching 5 bases. TRBV23-1 is recorded as an ORF, its role being uncertain. The CDR3 has 16 amino acids. V was clipped by 6 bases and J by 2 bases, with 18 bases between them. The CDR3 sequence is CASSPRGDEITDTQYF. Written as DNA, the CDR3 is TGCGCCAGCAGCCCTAGAGGGGATGAGATCACAGATACGCAGTATTTT.

The chain joins TRBV7-3 to TRBJ1-2; the D gene is possibly TRBD1 (5 bases). The CDR3 is 14 residues long. Trimming removed 5 bases from V and 5 bases from J, with 15 bases in between. CDR1 is SGHTA and CDR2 is FQGTGA in the germline V gene. In nucleotides, the CDR3 is TGTGCCAGCAGCCCCGAGACAGAGTCATATGGCTACACCTTC. Its protein is CASSPETESYGYTF.

This chain uses TRBV9 with TRBJ1-6, with D tentatively TRBD1 (6 bases). The V and J ends lost 3 bases and 7 bases respectively, with 11 bases between them. Germline V gene lookup returns CDR1 SGDLS and CDR2 YYNGEE. This CDR3 has 14 residues. The CDR3 coding sequence is TGTGCCAGCAGCGCGACAGGAGAGAATTCACCCCTCCACTTT. Protein product: CASSATGENSPLHF. Looking up the rest from reference TRBV9 and TRBJ1-6 gives the full variable domain: DSGVTQTPKHLITATGQRVTLRCSPRSGDLSVYWYQQSLDQGLQFLIQYYNGEERAKGNILERFSAQQFPDLHSELNLSSLELGDSALYFCASSATGENSPLHFGNGTRLTVT.

This clone was found a few times. The V and J genes are TRBV28 and TRBJ2-7, with a tentative D call TRBD2 (5 bases). V was trimmed by 6 bases and J by 0 bases, leaving 15 bases between them. This CDR3 spans 15 amino acids. CDR1 and CDR2 (germline): MDHEN, SYDVKM. The chain's CDR3 is CASSRDSRYSYEQYF. The CDR3, as DNA: TGTGCCAGCAGCCGGGATAGTCGGTACTCCTACGAGCAGTACTTC.

V gene TRBV28 combines with J gene TRBJ2-7; 8 bases map to TRBD1. CDR1 and CDR2 (germline): MDHEN, SYDVKM. Germline trimming cut 4 bases from V and 5 bases from J; bases unmatched to any gene: 7. The CDR3 consists of 14 residues. The chain's CDR3 is CASSSDRESDEQYF. The CDR3, as DNA: TGTGCCAGCAGTTCGGACAGGGAGTCCGACGAGCAGTACTTC.

In its sample, this clone was seen a few times. The chain joins TRBV28 to TRBJ2-1; TRBD2 is a possible D gene (6 bases). V lost 4 bases and J lost 1, with 11 bases in between. Germline CDR1 reads MDHEN; CDR2 reads SYDVKM. CDR3 length: 15 residues. The CDR3 here is CASSYGGGSYNEQFF. The CDR3 DNA is TGTGCCAGCAGTTATGGGGGAGGATCCTACAATGAGCAGTTCTTC.

V gene TRBV30 combines with J gene TRBJ2-1, with a possible D match to TRBD1 (6 bases). CDR1 is GTSNPN, CDR2 SVGIG, per germline (reference sequence). This CDR3 has 14 amino acids. With 1 base removed from V and 10 bases from J, the gap between germline ends came to 17 bases. CDR3 sequence reads: CAWSAIGGGKEQFF. The CDR3 region has the DNA TGTGCCTGGAGTGCAATAGGGGGTGGCAAGGAGCAGTTCTTC.

The CDR3 DNA sequence: TGCAGCGTTGAGACTAGCCATGACTACGAGCAGTACTTC. Residues: CSVETSHDYEQYF. V is TRBV29-1 and J is TRBJ2-7, with TRBD2 matching over 7 bases. The junction had 5 bases not matched to a gene; V was cut back by 3 bases and J by 3 bases. The germline CDR1 and CDR2 sequences are SQVTM and ANQGSEA. The length of the CDR3 is 13 residues.

This clone appeared a few times. J is TRBJ2-7 and V is TRBV29-1; a possible D gene is TRBD1 (6 bases). Trimming cost V 6 bases and J 2 bases, with 14 bases left between them. The CDR3 consists of 13 residues. In germline, CDR1 is SQVTM, CDR2 ANQGSEA. CDR3 sequence reads: CSVAPGHPYEQYF. The CDR3 bases are TGCAGCGTGGCACCGGGACACCCCTACGAGCAGTACTTC.

This clone was seen a handful of times. The chain is built from TRBV23-1 and TRBJ2-2; unclear D gene. TRBV23-1 counts as an open reading frame of uncertain function. V lost 9 bases and J lost 4, with 9 bases in between. The CDR3 is made up of 12 amino acids. The CDR3 nucleotides are TGCGCCAGAGACTCGAGCACCGGGGAGCTGTTTTTT. Amino acids: CARDSSTGELFF.

V gene TRBV30 combines with J gene TRBJ1-2; no clear D gene. The germline V gene encodes CDR1 GTSNPN and CDR2 SVGIG (reference sequence). With 1 base removed from V and 7 bases from J, the gap between germline ends came to 13 bases. CDR3 length equals 13 residues. The CDR3 nucleotides are TGTGCCTGGAGTGCCTTTTACATCTCTGGCTACACCTTC. The encoded protein is CAWSAFYISGYTF.

The rearrangement joins TRBV4-3 to TRBJ2-7; D is possibly TRBD2 (5 bases). Germline values: CDR1 LGHNA, CDR2 YSLEER. This CDR3 comprises 14 residues. Deletions cut 2 bases from V and 3 bases from J, with 11 bases between. The CDR3 here is CASSQTDGDYEQYF. The CDR3 DNA reads as TGCGCCAGCAGCCAAACCGACGGGGACTACGAGCAGTACTTC.

The gene calls are TRBV30 and TRBJ1-5; 8 bases are shared with TRBD1. Germline loops: CDR1 GTSNPN, CDR2 SVGIG (reference sequence). The CDR3 consists of 15 residues. With V trimmed by 0 bases and J by 3 bases, 4 bases remained unmatched. CDR3 DNA sequence: TGTGCCTGGAGTGTAGGGACAGGAGTCAATCAGCCCCAGCATTTT. Encoded protein: CAWSVGTGVNQPQHF.

DNA of the CDR3: TGCGCCAGCGAGGTTGGAGGAGAAAGGTTTAACGAGCAGTACTTC. Amino acid sequence: CASEVGGERFNEQYF. The V call is TRBV5-1, the J call TRBJ2-7; a weak D match, TRBD2 (5 bases). The germline CDR1 and CDR2 sequences are SGHRS and YFSETQ. V was clipped by 7 bases and J by 5 bases, with 22 bases between them. The CDR3 has 15 amino acids.

This chain joins TRBV29-1 and TRBJ1-2; the D gene is possibly TRBD1 (6 bases). Deletions cut 6 bases from V and 8 bases from J, with 19 bases between. The germline gives CDR1 SQVTM, CDR2 ANQGSEA. The CDR3 spans 13 residues. Here the CDR3 reads CSVGVPNRDGYTF. DNA for the CDR3: TGCAGCGTCGGGGTGCCCAACAGGGACGGCTACACCTTC.

CDR3 sequence: CASSQSRGSSDTQYF. The CDR3 DNA is TGCGCCAGCAGCCAAAGCAGGGGTTCCTCAGATACGCAGTATTTT. The chain employs TRBV4-3 and TRBJ2-3; TRBD1 might be the D (6 bases). The CDR3 sequence is 15 residues long. Germline V gene lookup returns CDR1 LGHNA and CDR2 YSLEER. Deletions cut 2 bases from V and 4 bases from J, with 13 bases between.

This clone was seen just once. The rearrangement joins TRBV30 to TRBJ1-6, with no clear D. This CDR3 is 13 amino acids long. Germline V lookup: CDR1 GTSNPN, CDR2 SVGIG (reference sequence). V was shortened by 1 base and J by 5 bases, with 6 bases between the two germline ends. CDR3 sequence (DNA): TGTGCCTGGAGTGCTGATAATAATTCACCCCTCCACTTT. Its translation is CAWSADNNSPLHF.

The chain has TRBV4-1 and TRBJ2-5; the D gene is possibly TRBD1 (6 bases). The CDR3 totals 15 residues. V lost 3 bases, J lost 0 bases, and 11 bases lay in between. Germline assignment: CDR1 MGHRA and CDR2 YSYEKL. As DNA, the CDR3 is TGCGCCAGCAGCCATCGGGACAACGACCAAGAGACCCAGTACTTC. Amino acids: CASSHRDNDQETQYF.

This clone was found a few times. The V call is TRBV29-1, the J call TRBJ2-7; D is perhaps TRBD1 or TRBD2 (6 bases each). V lost 4 bases, J lost 5 bases, and 15 bases lay in between. The CDR3 covers 13 residues. The germline CDR1 and CDR2 sequences are SQVTM and ANQGSEA. CDR3 nucleotide sequence: TGCAGCGTTGGGATCCCGGGGGCCGACGAGCAGTACTTC. Translation gives CSVGIPGADEQYF.

This clone was found a few times. The chain is built from TRBV29-1 and TRBJ2-7; TRBD1 is a possible D gene (5 bases). Deletions cut 4 bases from V and 3 bases from J, with 10 bases between. The germline CDR1 and CDR2 sequences are SQVTM and ANQGSEA. This CDR3 is built from 12 residues. The CDR3 region has the DNA TGCAGCGTTGCTTGGACACTCTACGAGCAGTACTTC. Translation: CSVAWTLYEQYF.

This clone came up a few times. The chain employs TRBV28 and TRBJ2-7; TRBD2 matches at 8 bases. The germline V gene has CDR1 MDHEN and CDR2 SYDVKM. V lost 5 bases to trimming and J lost 7 bases; unmatched junction nucleotides: 10. CDR3 length: 14 residues. The CDR3 DNA sequence: TGTGCCAGCAGTCGACTAGCGCGACACCTGGAGCAGTACTTC. Its protein product is CASSRLARHLEQYF.

V gene TRBV27 combines with J gene TRBJ1-6; D not certain. CDR1 is MNHEY and CDR2 is SMNVEV in the germline V gene (reference sequence). V lost 1 base and J lost 10, with 11 bases in between. The CDR3 spans 14 residues. The CDR3: CASSLYPDGSPLHF. DNA of the CDR3: TGTGCCAGCAGTTTATACCCGGACGGGTCACCCCTCCACTTT.